Listed below are T cell receptor beta chains from one sample, sequenced in a study of T cell responses to AZD1222 COVID-19 vaccine. Sequencing was performed with immunoSEQ multiplex PCR; in TCRdb, only in-frame clones are kept and a portion is missing. The sample carries around 65,000 clones, over 65% recorded once. The sequencing used peripheral blood, collected 28 days after the second AZD1222 dose. These receptors all stem from an adult who received the AZD1222 COVID-19 vaccine. CDR3s include the opening cysteine and the closing phenylalanine or tryptophan. A D gene is named only where the DNA matches it firmly. Clone sizes are given selectively: once, few, many, or a class where the clone is expanded.

TRBV10-3,once,.,TRBJ1-1,TGTGCCATCAGTGAAAGGCGGCAGGGGAACACTGAAGCTTTCTTT,CAISERRQGNTEAFF
TRBV24-1,.,.,TRBJ2-7,TGTGCCACCAGTGACAAATCTCGGGCGGGCGCTTCCTACGAGCAGTACTTC,CATSDKSRAGASYEQYF
TRBV4-1,.,TRBD1,TRBJ2-7,TGCGCCAGCAGCCAAGATCCGGCAGGGGGCTCCTACGAGCAGTACTTC,CASSQDPAGGSYEQYF
TRBV5-4,.,.,TRBJ2-7,TGTGCCAGCAGCTTGGGGGAACCCTACGAGCAGTACTTC,CASSLGEPYEQYF
TRBV5-1,.,.,TRBJ2-2,TGCGCCAGCAGCCAGGGGTCACCCGGGGAGCTGTTTTTT,CASSQGSPGELFF
TRBV19,.,TRBD1,TRBJ1-2,TGTGCCAGTAGTACAAGACAGGGGGTCGGTGGCTACACCTTC,CASSTRQGVGGYTF
TRBV13,.,.,TRBJ2-6,TGTGCCAGCAGCCTCGTCGGGGCCAACGTCCTGACTTTC,CASSLVGANVLTF
TRBV11-2,.,.,TRBJ2-7,TGTGCCAGCGTTCCGAGTGGGCCTTACGAGCAGTACTTC,CASVPSGPYEQYF
TRBV11-3,.,.,TRBJ1-4,TGTGCCAGCACCACCGGAGGGGGGGCTAATGAAAAACTGTTTTTT,CASTTGGGANEKLFF
TRBV19,.,TRBD2,TRBJ2-1,TGTGCCAGTAGTCTCCCCGCGGGACTAGCGGGAGCCTACAATGAGCAGTTCTTC,CASSLPAGLAGAYNEQFF
TRBV3-1/TRBV3-2,once,.,TRBJ1-2,TGTGCCAGCAGCCAAGGGGGGTCTGGCTACACCTTC,CASSQGGSGYTF
TRBV15,.,.,TRBJ2-3,TGTGCCACCAGCAGAGGGATTAGCACAGATACGCAGTATTTT,CATSRGISTDTQYF
TRBV5-5,.,.,TRBJ2-5,TGTGCCAGCAGCCCTCTCCCCGGGGAGACCCAGTACTTC,CASSPLPGETQYF
TRBV4-2,.,.,TRBJ2-7,TGTGCCAGCAGCCAAAATACCTACGAGCAGTACTTC,CASSQNTYEQYF
TRBV10-3,.,TRBD1,TRBJ2-1,TGTGCCATCAGGCCAGGGACAGGGGAGGGAAATGAGCAGTTCTTC,CAIRPGTGEGNEQFF